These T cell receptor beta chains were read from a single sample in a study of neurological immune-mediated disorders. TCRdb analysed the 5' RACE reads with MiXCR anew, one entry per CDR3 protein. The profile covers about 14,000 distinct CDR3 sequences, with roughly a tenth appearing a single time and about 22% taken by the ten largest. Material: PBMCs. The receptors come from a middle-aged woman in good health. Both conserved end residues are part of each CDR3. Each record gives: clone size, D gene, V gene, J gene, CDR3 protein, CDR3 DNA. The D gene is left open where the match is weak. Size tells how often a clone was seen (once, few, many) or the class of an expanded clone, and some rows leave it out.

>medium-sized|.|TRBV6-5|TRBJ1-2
CASRDADGYTF
TGTGCCAGCAGGGACGCGGATGGCTACACCTTC
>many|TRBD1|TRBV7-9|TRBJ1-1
CASSSDRVEAFF
TGTGCCAGCAGCTCGGACAGGGTGGAAGCTTTCTTT
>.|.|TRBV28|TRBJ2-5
CASSFRASSGETQYF
TGTGCCAGCAGTTTTCGTGCCAGCTCGGGAGAGACCCAGTACTTC
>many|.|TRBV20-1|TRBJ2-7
CSASLGAGYEQYF
TGCAGTGCTAGTTTGGGAGCTGGATACGAGCAGTACTTC
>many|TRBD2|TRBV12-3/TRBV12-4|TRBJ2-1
CASSPPLSGGGEQFF
TGTGCCAGCAGTCCCCCGCTTTCGGGAGGTGGTGAGCAGTTCTTC
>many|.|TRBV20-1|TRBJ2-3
CSASFPGGGTDTQYF
TGCAGTGCTAGTTTTCCGGGGGGCGGCACAGATACGCAGTATTTT
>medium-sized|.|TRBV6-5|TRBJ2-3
CASSLGRTSTDTQYF
TGTGCCAGCAGTTTGGGGCGGACAAGCACAGATACGCAGTATTTT
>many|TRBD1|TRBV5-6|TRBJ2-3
CASSLEQGTDTQYF
TGTGCCAGCAGCTTGGAACAGGGGACAGATACGCAGTATTTT
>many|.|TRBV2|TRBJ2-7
CASSEIQVGGQYF
TGTGCCAGCAGTGAAATACAGGTGGGCGGGCAGTACTTC
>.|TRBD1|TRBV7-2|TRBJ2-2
CASSWTGKNTGELFF
TGTGCCAGCAGCTGGACAGGGAAAAACACCGGGGAGCTGTTTTTT
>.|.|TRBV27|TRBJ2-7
CASSLSPALTYEQYF
TGTGCCAGCAGTTTAAGTCCTGCTTTGACCTACGAGCAGTACTTC
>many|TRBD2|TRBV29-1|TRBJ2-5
CSVDSGETQYF
TGCAGCGTGGATAGCGGGGAGACCCAGTACTTC
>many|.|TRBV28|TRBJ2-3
CASSLYSPPGQYF
TGTGCCAGCAGTTTATATTCCCCCCCGGGGCAGTATTTT
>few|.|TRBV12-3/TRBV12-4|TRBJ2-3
CASGLREADTQYF
TGTGCCAGCGGTTTACGCGAGGCAGATACGCAGTATTTT
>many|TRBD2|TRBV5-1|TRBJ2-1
CASSVPLLAAGYNEQFF
TGCGCCAGCAGCGTGCCCCTACTAGCGGCGGGGTACAATGAGCAGTTCTTC
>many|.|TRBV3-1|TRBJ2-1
CASSQDRGGSYNEQFF
TGTGCCAGCAGCCAAGACAGGGGAGGCTCCTACAATGAGCAGTTCTTC
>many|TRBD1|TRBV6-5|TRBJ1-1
CASSSGQVNTEAFF
TGTGCCAGCAGTTCGGGACAGGTCAACACTGAAGCTTTCTTT
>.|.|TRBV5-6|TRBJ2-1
CASSRQGPVKDEQFF
TGTGCCAGCAGCCGTCAAGGCCCGGTCAAGGATGAGCAGTTCTTC
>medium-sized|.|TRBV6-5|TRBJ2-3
CASSYYPPAGLPKDTQYF
TGTGCCAGCAGTTACTACCCCCCGGCGGGCCTGCCAAAGGATACGCAGTATTTT
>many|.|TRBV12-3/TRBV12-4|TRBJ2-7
CASRNRHTYEQYF
TGTGCCAGCAGGAACAGGCATACCTACGAGCAGTACTTC
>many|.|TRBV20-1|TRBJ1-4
CSARVVSGLTNEKLFF
TGCAGTGCTAGAGTCGTCAGTGGCTTAACTAATGAAAAACTGTTTTTT
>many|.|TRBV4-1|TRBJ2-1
CASSQEGGTYEQFF
TGCGCCAGCAGCCAAGAAGGGGGAACCTATGAGCAGTTCTTC
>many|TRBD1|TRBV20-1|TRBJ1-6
CSARDIGTDNSPLHF
TGCAGTGCTAGAGATATCGGGACAGATAATTCACCCCTCCACTTT
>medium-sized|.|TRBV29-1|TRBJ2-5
CSVLENLQETQYF
TGCAGCGTTTTGGAAAACCTCCAAGAGACCCAGTACTTC
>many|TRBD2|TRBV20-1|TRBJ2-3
CSARAGVSTDTQYF
TGCAGTGCTAGGGCGGGAGTTAGCACAGATACGCAGTATTTT
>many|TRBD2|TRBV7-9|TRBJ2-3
CASSLAGGSGTDTQYF
TGTGCCAGCAGCTTAGCCGGCGGGAGCGGAACAGATACGCAGTATTTT
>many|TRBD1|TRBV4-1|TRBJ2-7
CASSLDRGIHEQYF
TGCGCCAGCAGCCTCGACAGGGGGATCCACGAGCAGTACTTC
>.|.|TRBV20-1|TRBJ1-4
CSAAVVSGGGAEKLFF
TGCAGTGCCGCCGTCGTGTCCGGAGGCGGAGCTGAAAAACTGTTTTTT
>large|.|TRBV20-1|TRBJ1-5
CSASRDLSNQPQHF
TGCAGTGCTTCCAGGGATCTTAGCAATCAGCCCCAGCATTTT
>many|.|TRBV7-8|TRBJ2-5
CASSFFRGQETQYF
TGTGCCAGCAGCTTTTTCCGGGGACAAGAGACCCAGTACTTC
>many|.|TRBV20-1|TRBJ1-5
CSARRGGRGDQPQHF
TGCAGTGCTCGGAGGGGCGGACGGGGAGATCAGCCCCAGCATTTT
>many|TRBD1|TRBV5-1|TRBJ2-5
CASSSRDRDYEETQYF
TGCGCCAGCAGCTCCCGGGACAGGGACTACGAAGAGACCCAGTACTTC
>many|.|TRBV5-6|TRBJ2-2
CASSLVLGELFF
TGTGCCAGCAGCTTGGTTCTCGGGGAGCTGTTTTTT
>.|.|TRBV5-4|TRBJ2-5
CASSLSSKETQYF
TGTGCCAGCAGCTTGTCATCGAAAGAGACCCAGTACTTC
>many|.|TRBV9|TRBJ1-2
CASSVQDPTPEGYTF
TGTGCCAGCAGCGTACAGGATCCGACCCCCGAGGGCTACACCTTC
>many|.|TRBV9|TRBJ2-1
CASSAGGASYNEQFF
TGTGCCAGCAGCGCAGGGGGGGCCTCCTACAATGAGCAGTTCTTC
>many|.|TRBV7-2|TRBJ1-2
CASSLGRANYGYTF
TGTGCCAGCAGCTTAGGACGGGCTAACTATGGCTACACCTTC
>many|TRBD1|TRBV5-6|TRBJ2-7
CASSLTGAIGAYEQYF
TGTGCCAGCAGCTTGACAGGGGCAATTGGAGCCTACGAGCAGTACTTC
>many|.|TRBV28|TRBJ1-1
CASSSDGRNTEAFF
TGTGCCAGCAGTTCGGACGGGCGGAACACTGAAGCTTTCTTT
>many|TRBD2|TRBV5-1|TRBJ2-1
CASKPLAGASYNEQFF
TGCGCCAGCAAACCCTTAGCGGGAGCGTCCTACAATGAGCAGTTCTTC
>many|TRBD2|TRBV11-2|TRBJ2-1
CASSTGLASYNEQFF
TGTGCCAGCAGCACCGGACTAGCCTCCTACAATGAGCAGTTCTTC
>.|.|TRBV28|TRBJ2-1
CASSLIVSRDNEQFF
TGTGCCAGCAGTTTAATAGTGAGCCGAGACAATGAGCAGTTCTTC
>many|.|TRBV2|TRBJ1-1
CASSAQVWAFF
TGTGCCAGCAGCGCCCAGGTGTGGGCTTTCTTT
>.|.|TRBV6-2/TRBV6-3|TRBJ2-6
CASRGVSGANVLTF
TGTGCCAGCAGGGGTGTCTCTGGGGCCAACGTCCTGACTTTC
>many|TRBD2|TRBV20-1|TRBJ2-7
CSASSWGGSSEQYF
TGCAGTGCTAGTTCATGGGGCGGGAGCTCGGAGCAGTACTTC
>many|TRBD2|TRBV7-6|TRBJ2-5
CASSSAPTSGGFNQETQYF
TGTGCCAGCAGCTCAGCCCCTACTAGCGGGGGTTTTAACCAAGAGACCCAGTACTTC
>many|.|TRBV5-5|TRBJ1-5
CASSRQDSSNQPQHF
TGTGCCAGCAGCCGACAAGACAGTAGCAATCAGCCCCAGCATTTT
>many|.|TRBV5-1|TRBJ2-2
CASSLDPGRTGELFF
TGCGCCAGCAGCTTGGACCCAGGGAGGACCGGGGAGCTGTTTTTT
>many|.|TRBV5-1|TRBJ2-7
CASSLDGGSSYEQYF
TGCGCCAGCAGCTTGGATGGGGGAAGCTCCTACGAGCAGTACTTC
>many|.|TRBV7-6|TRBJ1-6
CASSLAAWGTDNSPLHF
TGTGCCAGCAGCTTAGCGGCGTGGGGTACTGATAATTCACCCCTCCACTTT
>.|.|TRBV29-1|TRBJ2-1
CSVDATRWMSYNEQFF
TGCAGCGTTGACGCAACCCGCTGGATGTCCTACAATGAGCAGTTCTTC
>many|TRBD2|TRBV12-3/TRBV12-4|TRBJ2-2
CASSPTNGGVGTGELFF
TGTGCCAGCAGTCCGACCAACGGGGGGGTCGGGACCGGGGAGCTGTTTTTT
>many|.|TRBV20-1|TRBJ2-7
CSARTLRTTYEQYF
TGCAGTGCTAGAACGCTACGAACGACCTACGAGCAGTACTTC
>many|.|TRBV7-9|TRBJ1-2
CASIVTTEVNYGYTF
TGTGCCAGCATCGTTACGACCGAGGTTAACTATGGCTACACCTTC
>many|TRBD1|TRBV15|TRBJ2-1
CATSSTGTGIHEQFF
TGTGCCACCAGCAGCACCGGGACAGGGATCCATGAGCAGTTCTTC
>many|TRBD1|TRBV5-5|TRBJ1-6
CASSPGTENSPLHF
TGTGCCAGCAGCCCCGGGACAGAGAATTCACCCCTCCACTTT
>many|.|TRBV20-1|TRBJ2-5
CSARPSAGTVNQETQYF
TGCAGTGCTAGACCCTCCGCCGGGACTGTAAATCAAGAGACCCAGTACTTC
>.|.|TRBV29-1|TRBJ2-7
CSVRHNGEQYF
TGCAGCGTAAGACACAACGGCGAGCAGTACTTC